One and the same sample provided the 10 T cell receptor beta chains below, sequenced in a study of T cells in localized non-small cell lung cancer. Here immunoSEQ multiplex PCR was the method, and the copy in TCRdb shows in-frame clones only, minus some. The profile shows approximately 3,100 clones, 25% to 30% of them singletons. Sequenced material: normal lung tissue next to the tumor, taken before any cancer treatment. These receptors all stem from a woman between 35 and 75 years old with stage I lung adenocarcinoma.

The chain recombines TRBV11-3 with TRBJ2-1; the D is unclear. Germline CDR1 SGHNT, CDR2 YENEEA. CDR3 length: 15 residues. The ends were cut back, 6 bases at V and 0 bases at J, with 12 bases in the middle. The CDR3 bases are TGTGCCAGCAGTCTAGGCCCGAGCTCCTACAATGAGCAGTTCTTC. It is translated as CASSLGPSSYNEQFF.

The V call is TRBV5-1, the J call TRBJ1-1, with 8 bases identical to TRBD1. Germline V gene sequence: CDR1 SGHRS, CDR2 YFSETQ. V lost 3 bases to trimming and J lost 6 bases; unmatched junction nucleotides: 7. There are 14 residues in the CDR3. CDR3 sequence (DNA): TGCGCCAGCAGCTCCGGACAGGGAATCGCTGAAGCTTTCTTT. Protein: CASSSGQGIAEAFF.

The chain links TRBV5-1 to TRBJ2-5; D uncertain. V lost 0 bases and J 4 bases, leaving 10 bases between the germline ends. CDR3 size: 14 residues. Germline CDR1 is SGHRS and CDR2 is YFSETQ. CDR3 amino acids: CASSLEPVGETQYF. The CDR3 DNA reads as TGCGCCAGCAGCTTGGAGCCCGTAGGAGAGACCCAGTACTTC.

The CDR3, as DNA: TGTGCCAGCAGACGAGGGCTCGCTAGCACAGATACGCAGTATTTT. Translated: CASRRGLASTDTQYF. This chain links TRBV6-8 with TRBJ2-3; TRBD2 is a possible D gene (5 bases). The V gene lost 6 bases and the J gene lost 0 bases, with 13 bases spanning the gap. The CDR3 is 15 residues long. The germline V gene has CDR1 MNHGY and CDR2 SAAAGT.

This sequence joins TRBV19 and TRBJ1-5; 7 bases match TRBD1. With V trimmed by 5 bases and J by 5 bases, 3 bases remained unmatched. The germline V gene encodes CDR1 LNHDA and CDR2 SQIVND (reference sequence). CDR3 size: 13 residues. CDR3 DNA: TGTGCCAGTAGTTCCCAGGGGGATCAGCCCCAGCATTTT. As protein: CASSSQGDQPQHF. Filled out from reference TRBV19 and TRBJ1-5, the complete variable domain reads DGGITQSPKYLFRKEGQNVTLSCEQNLNHDAMYWYRQDPGQGLRLIYYSQIVNDFQKGDIAEGYSVSREKKESFPLTVTSAQKNPTAFYLCASSSQGDQPQHFGDGTRLSIL.

This clone has just a few counts. One end of the junction varies from germline; a read error may be responsible. The chain couples TRBV6-8 to TRBJ1-1, with D tentatively TRBD1 (6 bases). Germline CDR1 is MNHGY and CDR2 is SAAAGT. This CDR3 is built from 17 residues. The CDR3 loop reads CAISLRGGQDWNTEAFF. Here the CDR3 DNA reads TGTGCCATCAGTCTAAGGGGGGGGCAAGACTGGAACACTGAAGCTTTCTTT.

This clone is deemed medium-sized. V is TRBV14 and J is TRBJ2-5; D is unresolved. Per germline, CDR1 SGHDN and CDR2 FVKESK. V dropped 2 bases and J dropped 2 bases, with 9 bases sitting between them. The CDR3 runs to 14 residues. For the CDR3, the DNA is TGTGCCAGCAGCCAACGAGTTGGGCAAGAGACCCAGTACTTC. This codes for CASSQRVGQETQYF.

This chain connects TRBV11-3 to TRBJ1-2, with D hard to call. V lost 0 bases and J lost 2, with 10 bases in between. The CDR3 is made up of 15 amino acids. The germline CDR1 and CDR2 sequences are SGHNT and YENEEA. CDR3 loop: CASSLDWESNYGYTF. In DNA form, the CDR3 reads TGTGCCAGCAGCTTAGATTGGGAGTCGAACTATGGCTACACCTTC.

The chain combines TRBV5-1 with TRBJ2-5, with D maybe TRBD2 (6 bases). The CDR3 length is 14 residues. Trimming cost V 4 bases and J 2 bases, with 12 bases left between them. Germline V gene data show CDR1 as SGHRS and CDR2 as YFSETQ. CDR3 sequence (DNA): TGCGCCAGCAGCGCCTCGGGAGCGCAAGAGACCCAGTACTTC. Its protein product is CASSASGAQETQYF.

The table lists this clone with a few counts. The V call is TRBV9, the J call TRBJ2-7; possibly TRBD1 or TRBD2 for D (6 bases each). Germline CDR1 reads SGDLS; CDR2 reads YYNGEE. The ends were cut back, 9 bases at V and 2 bases at J, with 18 bases in the middle. The CDR3 has 14 amino acids. CDR3: CAIQGGTSAYEQYF. As DNA, the CDR3 is TGTGCCATTCAAGGAGGGACATCCGCCTACGAGCAGTACTTC.